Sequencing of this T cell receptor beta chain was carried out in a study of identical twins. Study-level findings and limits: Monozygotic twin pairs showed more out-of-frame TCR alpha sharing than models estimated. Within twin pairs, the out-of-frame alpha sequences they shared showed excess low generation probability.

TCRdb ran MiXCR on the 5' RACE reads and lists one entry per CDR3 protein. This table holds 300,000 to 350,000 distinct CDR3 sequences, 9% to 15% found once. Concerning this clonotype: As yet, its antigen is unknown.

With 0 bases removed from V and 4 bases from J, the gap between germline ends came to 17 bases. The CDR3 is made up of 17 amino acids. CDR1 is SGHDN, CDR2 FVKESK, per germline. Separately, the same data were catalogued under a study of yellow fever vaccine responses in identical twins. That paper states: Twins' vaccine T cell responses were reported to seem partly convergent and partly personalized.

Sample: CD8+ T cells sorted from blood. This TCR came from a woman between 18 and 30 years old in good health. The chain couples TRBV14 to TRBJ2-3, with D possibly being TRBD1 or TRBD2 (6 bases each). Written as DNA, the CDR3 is TGTGCCAGCAGCCAAGATTGGGCCAGGGGAGGCCCAGATACGCAGTATTTT. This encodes CASSQDWARGGPDTQYF.